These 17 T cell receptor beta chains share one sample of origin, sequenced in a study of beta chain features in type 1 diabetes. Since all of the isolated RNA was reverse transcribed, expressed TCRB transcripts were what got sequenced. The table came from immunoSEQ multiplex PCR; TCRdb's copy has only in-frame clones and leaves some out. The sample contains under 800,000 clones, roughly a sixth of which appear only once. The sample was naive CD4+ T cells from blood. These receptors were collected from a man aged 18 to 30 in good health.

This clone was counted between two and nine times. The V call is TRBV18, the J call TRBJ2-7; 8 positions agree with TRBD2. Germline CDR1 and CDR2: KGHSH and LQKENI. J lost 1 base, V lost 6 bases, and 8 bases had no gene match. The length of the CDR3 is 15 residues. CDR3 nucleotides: TGTGCCAGCTCCCCGGACGGGGGGGCGTCCTACGAGCAGTACTTC. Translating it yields CASSPDGGASYEQYF.

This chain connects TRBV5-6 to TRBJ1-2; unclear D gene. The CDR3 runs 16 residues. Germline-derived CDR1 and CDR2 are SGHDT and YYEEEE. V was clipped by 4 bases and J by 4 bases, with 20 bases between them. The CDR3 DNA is TGTGCCAGCAGCCTGGCTGGCCGCTCAGCTAGCTATGGCTACACCTTC. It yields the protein CASSLAGRSASYGYTF.

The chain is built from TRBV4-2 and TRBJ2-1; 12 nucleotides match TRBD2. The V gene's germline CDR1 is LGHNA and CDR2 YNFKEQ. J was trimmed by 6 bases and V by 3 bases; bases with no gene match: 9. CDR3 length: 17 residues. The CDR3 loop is CASSHTPGLAGLNEQFF. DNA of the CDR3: TGTGCCAGCAGCCATACCCCGGGACTAGCGGGCCTCAATGAGCAGTTCTTC.

The CDR3 region has the DNA TGTGCCAGCAGCCCGGGACAGAACTATGGCTACACCTTC. This translates into CASSPGQNYGYTF. V gene TRBV27 combines with J gene TRBJ1-2; TRBD1 matches at 7 bases. The CDR3 contains 13 residues. CDR1 MNHEY and CDR2 SMNVEV come from the germline V gene (reference sequence). Losses at the gene ends were 6 bases for V and 2 bases for J; bases not matched to a gene: 3.

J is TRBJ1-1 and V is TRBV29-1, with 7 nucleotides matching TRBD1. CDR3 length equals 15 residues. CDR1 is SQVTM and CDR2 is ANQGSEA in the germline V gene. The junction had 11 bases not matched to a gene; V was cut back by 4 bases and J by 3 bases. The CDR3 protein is CSVVWRGQFDTEAFF. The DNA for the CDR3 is TGCAGCGTTGTCTGGAGGGGGCAGTTTGACACTGAAGCTTTCTTT. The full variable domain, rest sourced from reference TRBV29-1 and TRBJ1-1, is SAVISQKPSRDICQRGTSLTIQCQVDSQVTMMFWYRQQPGQSLTLIATANQGSEATYESGFVIDKFPISRPNLTFSTLTVSNMSPEDSSIYLCSVVWRGQFDTEAFFGQGTRLTVV.

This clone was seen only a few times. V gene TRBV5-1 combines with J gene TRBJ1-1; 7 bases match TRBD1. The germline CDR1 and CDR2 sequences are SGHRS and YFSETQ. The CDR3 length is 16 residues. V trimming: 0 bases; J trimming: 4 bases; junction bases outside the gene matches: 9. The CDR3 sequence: CASSLGRGRGGTEAFF. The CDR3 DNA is TGCGCCAGCAGCTTGGGAAGGGGGCGCGGAGGCACTGAAGCTTTCTTT.

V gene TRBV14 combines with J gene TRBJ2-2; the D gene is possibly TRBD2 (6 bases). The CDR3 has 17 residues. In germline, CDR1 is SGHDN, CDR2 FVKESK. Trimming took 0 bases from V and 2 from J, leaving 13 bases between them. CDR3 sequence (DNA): TGTGCCAGCAGCCAAGAGATATGGAGGGTCAACACCGGGGAGCTGTTTTTT. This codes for CASSQEIWRVNTGELFF.

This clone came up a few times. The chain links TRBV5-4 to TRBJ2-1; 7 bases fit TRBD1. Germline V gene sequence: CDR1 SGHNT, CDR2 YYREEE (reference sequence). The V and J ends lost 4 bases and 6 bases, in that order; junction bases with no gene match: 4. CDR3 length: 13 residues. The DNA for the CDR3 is TGTGCCAGCAGCCCCCGGGACAGCAATGAGCAGTTCTTC. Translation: CASSPRDSNEQFF.

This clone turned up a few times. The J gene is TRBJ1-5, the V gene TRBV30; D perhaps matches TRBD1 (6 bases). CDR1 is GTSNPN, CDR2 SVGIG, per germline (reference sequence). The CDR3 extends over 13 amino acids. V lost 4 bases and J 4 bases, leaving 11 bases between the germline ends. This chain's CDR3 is CAWTGDINQPQHF. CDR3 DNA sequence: TGTGCCTGGACAGGGGACATTAATCAGCCCCAGCATTTT.

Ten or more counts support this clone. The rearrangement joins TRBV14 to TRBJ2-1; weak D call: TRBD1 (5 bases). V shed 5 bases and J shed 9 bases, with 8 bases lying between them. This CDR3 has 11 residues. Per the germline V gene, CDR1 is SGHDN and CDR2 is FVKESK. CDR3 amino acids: CASSVQGEQFF. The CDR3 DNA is TGTGCCAGCAGCGTCCAGGGTGAGCAGTTCTTC. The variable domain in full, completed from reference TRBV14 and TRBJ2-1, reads EAGVTQFPSHSVIEKGQTVTLRCDPISGHDNLYWYRRVMGKEIKFLLHFVKESKQDESGMPNNRFLAERTGGTYSTLKVQPAELEDSGVYFCASSVQGEQFFGPGTRLTVL.

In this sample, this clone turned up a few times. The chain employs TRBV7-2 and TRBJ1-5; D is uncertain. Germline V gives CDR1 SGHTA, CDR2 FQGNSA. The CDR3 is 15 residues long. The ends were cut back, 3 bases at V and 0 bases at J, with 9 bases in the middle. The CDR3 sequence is CASSLRTDSNQPQHF. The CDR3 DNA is TGTGCCAGCAGCTTGAGGACGGATAGCAATCAGCCCCAGCATTTT.

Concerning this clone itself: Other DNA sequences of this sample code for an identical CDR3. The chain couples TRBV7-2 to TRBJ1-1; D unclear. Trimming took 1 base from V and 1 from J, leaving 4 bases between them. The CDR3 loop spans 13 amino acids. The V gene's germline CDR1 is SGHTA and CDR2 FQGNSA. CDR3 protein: CASSLGRNTEAFF. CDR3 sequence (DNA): TGTGCCAGCAGCTTAGGCAGGAACACTGAAGCTTTCTTT.

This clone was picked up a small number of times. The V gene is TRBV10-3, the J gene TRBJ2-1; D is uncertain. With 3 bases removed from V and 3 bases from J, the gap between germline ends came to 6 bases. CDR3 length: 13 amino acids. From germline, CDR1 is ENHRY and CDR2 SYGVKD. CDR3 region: CAISDSNYNEQFF. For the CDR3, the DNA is TGTGCCATCAGTGATTCCAACTACAATGAGCAGTTCTTC.

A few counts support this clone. CDR3 region: CATSRLSTGSITGELFF. In DNA, the CDR3 is TGTGCCACCAGCAGACTATCGACAGGGAGTATCACCGGGGAGCTGTTTTTT. The genes are TRBV15 and TRBJ2-2; 7 nucleotides agree with TRBD1. V gave up 2 bases and J gave up 4 bases; unmatched junction bases: 10. CDR1 is LNHNV, CDR2 YYDKDF, per germline (reference sequence). The CDR3 has 17 amino acids.

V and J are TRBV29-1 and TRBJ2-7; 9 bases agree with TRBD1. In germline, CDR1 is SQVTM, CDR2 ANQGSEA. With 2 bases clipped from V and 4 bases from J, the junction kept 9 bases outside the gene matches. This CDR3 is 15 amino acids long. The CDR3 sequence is CSVERGQGGGYEQYF. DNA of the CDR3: TGCAGCGTTGAACGGGGACAGGGTGGAGGGTACGAGCAGTACTTC.

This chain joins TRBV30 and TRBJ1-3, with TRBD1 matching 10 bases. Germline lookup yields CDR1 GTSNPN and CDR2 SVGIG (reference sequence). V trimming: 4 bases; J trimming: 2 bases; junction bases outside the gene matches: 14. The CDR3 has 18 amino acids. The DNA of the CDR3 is TGTGCCTGGAACATTAGAAAGACAGGGGGCATTACTGGAAACACCATATATTTT. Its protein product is CAWNIRKTGGITGNTIYF.

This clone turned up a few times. The CDR3 loop is CASSGGDSNEKLFF. For the CDR3, the DNA is TGTGCCAGCAGCGGTGGGGACAGCAATGAAAAACTGTTTTTT. The chain employs TRBV9 and TRBJ1-4; TRBD1 matches 7 bases. This CDR3 comprises 14 residues. Germline lookup yields CDR1 SGDLS and CDR2 YYNGEE. With 3 bases clipped from V and 5 bases from J, the junction kept 4 bases outside the gene matches.